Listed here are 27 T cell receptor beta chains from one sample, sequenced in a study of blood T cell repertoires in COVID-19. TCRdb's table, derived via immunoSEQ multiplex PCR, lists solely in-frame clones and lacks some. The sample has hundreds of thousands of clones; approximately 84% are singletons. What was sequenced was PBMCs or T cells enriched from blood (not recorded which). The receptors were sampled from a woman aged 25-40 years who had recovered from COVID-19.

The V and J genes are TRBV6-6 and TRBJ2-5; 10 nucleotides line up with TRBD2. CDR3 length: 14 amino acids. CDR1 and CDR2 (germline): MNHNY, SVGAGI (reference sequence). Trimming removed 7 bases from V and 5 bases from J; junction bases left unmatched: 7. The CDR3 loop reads CASMNSGGAETQYF. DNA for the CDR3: TGTGCCAGCATGAACAGCGGGGGGGCGGAGACCCAGTACTTC.

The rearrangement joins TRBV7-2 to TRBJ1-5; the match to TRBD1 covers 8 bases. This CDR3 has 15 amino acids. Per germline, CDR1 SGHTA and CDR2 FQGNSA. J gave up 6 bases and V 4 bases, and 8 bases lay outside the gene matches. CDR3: CASSSDRANSQPQHF. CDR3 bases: TGTGCCAGCAGCTCGGACAGGGCGAACAGTCAGCCCCAGCATTTT.

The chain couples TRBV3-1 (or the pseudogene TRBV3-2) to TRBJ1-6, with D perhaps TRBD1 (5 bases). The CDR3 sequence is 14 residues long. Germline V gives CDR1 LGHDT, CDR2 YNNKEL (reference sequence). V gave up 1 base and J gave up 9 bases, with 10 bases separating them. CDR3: CASSQVYQGSPLHF. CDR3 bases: TGTGCCAGCAGCCAAGTTTACCAGGGTTCACCCCTCCACTTT.

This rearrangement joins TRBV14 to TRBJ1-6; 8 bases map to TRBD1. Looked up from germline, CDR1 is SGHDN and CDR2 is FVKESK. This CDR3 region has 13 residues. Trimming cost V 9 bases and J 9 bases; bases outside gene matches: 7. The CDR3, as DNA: TGTGCCAGTTCAGGACAGGGACCTTCACCCCTCCACTTT. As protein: CASSGQGPSPLHF.

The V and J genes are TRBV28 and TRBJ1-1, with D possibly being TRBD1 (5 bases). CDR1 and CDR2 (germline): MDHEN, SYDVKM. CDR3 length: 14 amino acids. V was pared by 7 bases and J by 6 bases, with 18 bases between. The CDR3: CASTQGLKTPEAFF. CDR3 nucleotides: TGTGCCAGCACCCAGGGTCTTAAGACCCCTGAAGCTTTCTTT.

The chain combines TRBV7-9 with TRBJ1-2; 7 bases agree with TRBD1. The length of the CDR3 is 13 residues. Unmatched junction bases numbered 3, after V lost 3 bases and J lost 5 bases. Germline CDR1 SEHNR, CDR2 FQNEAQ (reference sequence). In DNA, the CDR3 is TGTGCCAGCAGCTTCGCAGGGGGTTATGGCTACACCTTC. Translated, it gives CASSFAGGYGYTF.

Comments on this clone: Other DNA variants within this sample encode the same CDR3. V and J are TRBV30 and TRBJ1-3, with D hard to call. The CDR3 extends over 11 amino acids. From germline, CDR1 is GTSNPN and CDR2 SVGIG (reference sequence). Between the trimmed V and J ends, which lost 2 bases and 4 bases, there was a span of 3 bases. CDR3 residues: CAWSTGNTIYF. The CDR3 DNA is TGTGCCTGGAGTACAGGAAACACCATATATTTT.

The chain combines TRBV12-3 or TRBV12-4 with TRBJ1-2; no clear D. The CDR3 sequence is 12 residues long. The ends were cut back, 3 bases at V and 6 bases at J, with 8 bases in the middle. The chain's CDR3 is CASSLGVDGYTF. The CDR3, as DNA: TGTGCCAGCAGTTTGGGAGTCGATGGCTACACCTTC.

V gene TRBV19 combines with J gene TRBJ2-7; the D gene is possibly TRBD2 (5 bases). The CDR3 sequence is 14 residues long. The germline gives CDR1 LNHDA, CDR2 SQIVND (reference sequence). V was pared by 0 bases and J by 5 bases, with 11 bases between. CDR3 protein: CASSIESSWDEQYF. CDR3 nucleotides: TGTGCCAGTAGTATAGAGTCTAGCTGGGACGAGCAGTACTTC.

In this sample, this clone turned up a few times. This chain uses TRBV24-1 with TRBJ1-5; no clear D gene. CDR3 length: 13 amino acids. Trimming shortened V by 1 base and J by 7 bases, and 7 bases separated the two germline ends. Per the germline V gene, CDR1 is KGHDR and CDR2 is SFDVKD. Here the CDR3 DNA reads TGTGCCACCAGTGATTTATCAGGCCAGCCCCAGCATTTT. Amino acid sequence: CATSDLSGQPQHF.

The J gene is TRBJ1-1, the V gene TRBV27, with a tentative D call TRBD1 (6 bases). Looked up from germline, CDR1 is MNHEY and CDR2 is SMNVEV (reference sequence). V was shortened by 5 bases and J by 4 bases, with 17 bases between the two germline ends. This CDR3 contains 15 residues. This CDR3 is CASSNLRDIGTEAFF. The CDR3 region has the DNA TGTGCCAGCAGTAACCTCCGGGACATAGGCACTGAAGCTTTCTTT.

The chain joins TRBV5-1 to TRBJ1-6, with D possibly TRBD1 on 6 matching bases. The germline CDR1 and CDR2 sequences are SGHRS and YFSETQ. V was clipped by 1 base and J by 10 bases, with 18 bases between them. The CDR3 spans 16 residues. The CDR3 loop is CASSLSPDSAESPLHF. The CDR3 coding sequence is TGCGCCAGCAGCTTGTCCCCGGACAGTGCGGAATCACCCCTCCACTTT.

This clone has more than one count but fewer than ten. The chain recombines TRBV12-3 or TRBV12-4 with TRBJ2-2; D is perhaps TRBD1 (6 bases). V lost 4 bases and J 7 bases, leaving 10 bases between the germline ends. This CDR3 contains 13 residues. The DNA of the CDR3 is TGTGCCAGCAGTTCCCAGGGGTACGGGGAGCTGTTTTTT. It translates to CASSSQGYGELFF.

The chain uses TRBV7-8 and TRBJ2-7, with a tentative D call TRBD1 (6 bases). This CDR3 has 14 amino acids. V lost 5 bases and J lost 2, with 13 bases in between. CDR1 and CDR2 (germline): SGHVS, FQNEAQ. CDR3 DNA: TGTGCCAGCAGCCCAACGACAGGAGCCTACGAGCAGTACTTC. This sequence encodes CASSPTTGAYEQYF.

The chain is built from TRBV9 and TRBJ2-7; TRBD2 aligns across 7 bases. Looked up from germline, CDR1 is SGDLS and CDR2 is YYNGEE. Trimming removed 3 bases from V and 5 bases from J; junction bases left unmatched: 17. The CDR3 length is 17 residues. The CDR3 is CASSAQASSGVPDEQYF. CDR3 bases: TGTGCCAGCAGCGCCCAGGCTTCTAGCGGCGTCCCCGACGAGCAGTACTTC.

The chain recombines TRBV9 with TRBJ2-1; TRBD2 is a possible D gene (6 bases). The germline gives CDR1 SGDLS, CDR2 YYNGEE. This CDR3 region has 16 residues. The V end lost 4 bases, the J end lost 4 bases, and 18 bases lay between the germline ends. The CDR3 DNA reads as TGTGCCAGCAGCTCTGGGACTCCTACCCAATACAATGAGCAGTTCTTC. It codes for CASSSGTPTQYNEQFF.

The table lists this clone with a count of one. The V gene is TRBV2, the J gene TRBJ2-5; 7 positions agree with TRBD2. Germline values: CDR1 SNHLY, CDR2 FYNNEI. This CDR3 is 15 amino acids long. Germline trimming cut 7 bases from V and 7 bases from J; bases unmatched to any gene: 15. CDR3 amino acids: CASNGQGGGSVTQYF. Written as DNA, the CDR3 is TGTGCCAGCAACGGGCAGGGCGGCGGGAGTGTGACCCAGTACTTC. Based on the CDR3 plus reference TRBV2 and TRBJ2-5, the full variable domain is EPEVTQTPSHQVTQMGQEVILRCVPISNHLYFYWYRQILGQKVEFLVSFYNNEISEKSEIFDDQFSVERPDGSNFTLKIRSTKLEDSAMYFCASNGQGGGSVTQYFGPGTRLLVL.

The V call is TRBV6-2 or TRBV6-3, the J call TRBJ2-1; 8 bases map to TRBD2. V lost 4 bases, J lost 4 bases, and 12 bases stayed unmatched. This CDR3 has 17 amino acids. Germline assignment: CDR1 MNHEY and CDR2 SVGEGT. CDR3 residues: CASSSLKAGGLYNEQFF. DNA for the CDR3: TGTGCCAGCAGTTCTCTTAAGGCGGGAGGCTTGTACAATGAGCAGTTCTTC.

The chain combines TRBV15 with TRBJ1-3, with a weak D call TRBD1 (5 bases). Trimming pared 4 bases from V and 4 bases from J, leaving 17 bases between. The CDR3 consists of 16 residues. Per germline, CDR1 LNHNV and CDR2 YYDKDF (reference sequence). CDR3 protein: CATSKTETVLGNTIYF. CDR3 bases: TGTGCCACCAGCAAAACGGAGACAGTACTCGGAAACACCATATATTTT.

The chain's CDR3 is CASSFRIQETQYF. Here the CDR3 DNA reads TGTGCCAGCAGTTTCAGGATTCAAGAGACCCAGTACTTC. This sequence joins TRBV28 and TRBJ2-5, with D uncertain. CDR3 size: 13 residues. Between the trimmed V and J ends, which lost 3 bases and 2 bases, there was a span of 7 bases. The germline gives CDR1 MDHEN, CDR2 SYDVKM.

The CDR3: CASSRDRGQEAFF. The CDR3 nucleotides are TGTGCCAGCAGCCGGGACAGGGGGCAGGAAGCTTTCTTT. This chain uses TRBV12-3 or TRBV12-4 with TRBJ1-1; 12 bases fit TRBD1. V lost 6 bases to trimming and J lost 8 bases; unmatched junction nucleotides: 4. The CDR3 contains 13 residues.

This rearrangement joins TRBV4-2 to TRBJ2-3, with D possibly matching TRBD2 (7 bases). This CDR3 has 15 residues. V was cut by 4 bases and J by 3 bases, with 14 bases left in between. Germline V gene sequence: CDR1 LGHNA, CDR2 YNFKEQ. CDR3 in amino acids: CASSPGASGTDTQYF. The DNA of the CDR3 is TGTGCCAGCAGCCCAGGGGCTAGCGGAACAGATACGCAGTATTTT.

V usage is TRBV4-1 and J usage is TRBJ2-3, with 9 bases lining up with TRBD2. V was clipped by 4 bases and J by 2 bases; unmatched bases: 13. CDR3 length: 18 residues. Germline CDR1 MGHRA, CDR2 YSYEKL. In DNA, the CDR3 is TGCGCCAGCAGCCGAGGGAGCCTAGCGGGAAGCTTCACAGATACGCAGTATTTT. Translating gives CASSRGSLAGSFTDTQYF.

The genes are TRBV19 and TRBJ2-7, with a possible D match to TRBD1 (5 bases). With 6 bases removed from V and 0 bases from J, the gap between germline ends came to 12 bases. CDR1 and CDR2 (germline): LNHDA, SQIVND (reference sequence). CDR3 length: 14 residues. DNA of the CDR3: TGTGCCAGTAGATTTCAGGGAAGCTCCTACGAGCAGTACTTC. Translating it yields CASRFQGSSYEQYF.

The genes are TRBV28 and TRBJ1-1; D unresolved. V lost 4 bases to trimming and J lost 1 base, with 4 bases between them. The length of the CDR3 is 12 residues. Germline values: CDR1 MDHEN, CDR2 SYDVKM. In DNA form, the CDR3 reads TGTGCCAGCAGTTACAAGAACACTGAAGCTTTCTTT. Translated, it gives CASSYKNTEAFF.

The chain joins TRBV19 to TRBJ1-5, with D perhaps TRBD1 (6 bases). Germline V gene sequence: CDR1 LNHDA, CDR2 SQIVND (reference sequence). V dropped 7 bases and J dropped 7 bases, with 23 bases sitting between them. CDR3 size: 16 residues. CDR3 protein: CASTPSLNRVGQPQHF. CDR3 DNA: TGTGCCAGTACCCCTTCCTTGAACAGGGTAGGGCAGCCCCAGCATTTT. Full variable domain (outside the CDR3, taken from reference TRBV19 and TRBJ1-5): DGGITQSPKYLFRKEGQNVTLSCEQNLNHDAMYWYRQDPGQGLRLIYYSQIVNDFQKGDIAEGYSVSREKKESFPLTVTSAQKNPTAFYLCASTPSLNRVGQPQHFGDGTRLSIL.

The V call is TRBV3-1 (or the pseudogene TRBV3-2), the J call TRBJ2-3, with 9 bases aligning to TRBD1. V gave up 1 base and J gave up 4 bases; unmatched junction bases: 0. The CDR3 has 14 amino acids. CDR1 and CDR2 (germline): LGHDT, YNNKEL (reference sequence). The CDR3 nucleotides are TGTGCCAGCAGCCAAGGACAGGGGGCAGATACGCAGTATTTT. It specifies CASSQGQGADTQYF.